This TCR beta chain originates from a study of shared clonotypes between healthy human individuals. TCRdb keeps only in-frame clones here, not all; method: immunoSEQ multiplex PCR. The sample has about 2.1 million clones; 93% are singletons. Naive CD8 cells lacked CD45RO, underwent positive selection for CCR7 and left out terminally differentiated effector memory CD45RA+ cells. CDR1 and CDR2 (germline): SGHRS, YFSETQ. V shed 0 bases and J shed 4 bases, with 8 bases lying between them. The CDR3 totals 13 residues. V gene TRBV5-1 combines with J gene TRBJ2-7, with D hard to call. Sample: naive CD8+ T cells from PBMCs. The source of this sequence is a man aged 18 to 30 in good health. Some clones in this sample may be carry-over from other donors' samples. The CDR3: CASSLGPEYEQYF. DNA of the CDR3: TGCGCCAGCAGCTTGGGTCCAGAATACGAGCAGTACTTC.